This TCR beta chain comes out of a study of T-cell memory formation after mild COVID-19. As for the study in general: The study found TCR clusters largely donor specific.

Germline values: CDR1 SGHRS, CDR2 YFSETQ. The germline V and J ends were trimmed by 1 base and 4 bases, with 5 bases remaining between them. The CDR3 covers 12 residues. Study observations and caveats: Contracting clones from day 15 to 85 showed balanced CD4/CD8; later expanders favored CD4+.

The 5'RACE method, run with constant-segment primers, produced TCR alpha and TCR beta cDNA libraries (carrying sample barcodes and UMIs). TCRdb re-derived calls from the 5' RACE reads in MiXCR, one entry per CDR3 protein. The table includes 350,000 to 400,000 distinct CDR3 sequences, about 21% detected once. Note on this clonotype: The antigen is unknown.

The genes are TRBV5-1 and TRBJ1-2; D not resolved. This receptor was obtained from an adult woman who had mild COVID-19 (a few samples of this study predate the infection). Cell type and time point are not known. The sequencing input was PBMCs or a T cell subset sorted from them (not recorded which). The chain's CDR3 is CASSLYSYGYTF. As DNA, the CDR3 is TGCGCCAGCAGCTTGTACAGCTATGGCTACACCTTC.